The present TCR beta chain was sequenced within a study of vaccination effects on CD4 cells after COVID-19. Antigen-specific CD4+ T cells expanded by the ViraFEST assay with viral peptide pools were then sequenced. The culture ran for roughly ten days before CD4+ T cells were isolated. The individual was infected with SARS-CoV-2 between March and December 2020, as confirmed by PCR. TCRdb keeps only in-frame clones here, not all; method: immunoSEQ multiplex PCR. The sample has about 70,000 clones; 73% are singletons. With respect to this clone: What it binds is not known.

The CDR3 sequence is 18 residues long. Between the trimmed V and J ends, which lost 7 bases and 6 bases, there was a span of 28 bases. CDR1 LNHDA and CDR2 SQIVND come from the germline V gene (reference sequence). This clonotype originated in a human donor who had a prior SARS-CoV-2 infection. This rearrangement joins TRBV19 to TRBJ1-5; D is possibly TRBD1 (5 bases). Sequences were derived from CD4+ T cells from PBMCs cultured with HIV peptides, sampled before COVID-19 vaccination. Subset in this sample: HIV-1 Nef peptide pool negative control/reference culture. CDR3 loop: CASNSPMGWGDSSQPQHF. The CDR3 DNA reads TGTGCCAGTAACTCTCCAATGGGGTGGGGGGACTCTTCTCAGCCCCAGCATTTT.